The entry below gives a single T cell receptor (beta chain) sequence along with its context. Its cognate antigen is unknown. Profiling relied on immunoSEQ multiplex PCR, and the TCRdb table lists in-frame clones only, not all of them. The sample holds some 12,000 clones, around 89% seen once. This CDR3 region has 15 residues. Trimming removed 6 bases at V and 2 bases at J, with 11 bases between. Looked up from germline, CDR1 is MNHNS and CDR2 is SASEGT. These data come from a study of chemoradiotherapy in HPV16-positive cancers. At the level of the study: Candidate HPV-specific T-cell clones and common TCR motifs came from functional assays in a couple of HPV16-positive patients.

Findings and caveats of the study: Candidate HPV-specific clones and E7-related TCR motifs grew in tumor during treatment. In HPV16-positive patients, HPV-responsive T-cell expansion tracked better recurrence-free survival. HPV-specific T cells were functionally defined from only a couple of HPV16-positive patients.

The sequence was collected from a human donor with HPV-associated anogenital cancer. The V and J genes are TRBV6-1 and TRBJ2-6; D remains ambiguous. The material sequenced was blood, taken from a patient who underwent chemoradiotherapy. In DNA, the CDR3 is TGTGCCAGCAGACCAGGCAGGACTGGGGCCAACGTCCTGACTTTC. Translation: CASRPGRTGANVLTF.